This TCR beta chain originates from a study of T cells after yellow fever vaccination. This clonotype was observed a few times. TCRdb processed the 5' RACE reads anew with MiXCR; each CDR3 protein has one entry. The sample has 250,000 to 350,000 distinct CDR3 sequences; roughly 8.7% are singletons. This TCR came from a man between 18 and 35 years old who received the YFV17D yellow fever vaccine. The specimen comprised CD4+ T cells sorted from PBMCs, sampled 5 days after the yellow fever booster vaccination.

The CDR3 is CASKGQPKQSSYNEQFF. For the CDR3, the DNA is TGTGCCAGCAAGGGACAGCCGAAACAGAGCTCCTACAATGAGCAGTTCTTC. V gene TRBV28 combines with J gene TRBJ2-1; TRBD1 agrees at 7 bases. The CDR3 has 17 residues. Germline loops: CDR1 MDHEN, CDR2 SYDVKM. V gave up 7 bases and J gave up 0 bases; unmatched junction bases: 12.